This passage covers 19 T cell receptor beta chains from one sample sequenced in a study of shared clonotypes between healthy human individuals. Libraries were prepared by immunoSEQ multiplex PCR; TCRdb keeps only in-frame clonotypes and omits some of them. The repertoire includes roughly 2.4 million clones, around 95% of them detected once, and 0.1% to 0.15% sits in the top ten. Material: naive CD4+ T cells sorted from blood. The subset: CD45RA+ positively selected. These receptors all stem from a man aged 18 to 35 in good health.

The chain combines TRBV5-4 with TRBJ2-7, with TRBD2 as a possible D gene (5 bases). CDR3 length equals 13 residues. V lost 2 bases to trimming and J lost 6 bases, with 12 bases between them. Germline CDR1 reads SGHNT; CDR2 reads YYREEE (reference sequence). In DNA form, the CDR3 reads TGTGCCAGCAGCTTAACCGGGGTGGGCGAGCAGTACTTC. This gives the protein CASSLTGVGEQYF.

This rearrangement joins TRBV5-6 to TRBJ1-3; D is perhaps TRBD1 (5 bases). Germline CDR1 SGHDT, CDR2 YYEEEE. The CDR3 consists of 15 residues. V was cut by 4 bases and J by 4 bases, with 15 bases left in between. The CDR3 is CASSRDSAAGNTIYF. CDR3 DNA sequence: TGTGCCAGCAGCCGTGACAGCGCAGCAGGAAACACCATATATTTT.

This chain connects TRBV18 to TRBJ1-5, with TRBD1 as a possible D gene (5 bases). This CDR3 spans 14 amino acids. V lost 2 bases, J lost 7 bases, and 12 bases lay in between. The germline V gene encodes CDR1 KGHSH and CDR2 LQKENI. The CDR3 DNA reads TGTGCCAGCTCACCAGCCTCGGAGGGGCAGCCCCAGCATTTT. Residues: CASSPASEGQPQHF.

The chain combines TRBV4-3 with TRBJ2-1; a weak D match, TRBD2 (5 bases). V lost 0 bases and J 12 bases, leaving 12 bases between the germline ends. The CDR3 runs to 13 residues. Germline V lookup: CDR1 LGHNA, CDR2 YSLEER. Here the CDR3 DNA reads TGCGCCAGCAGCCAAGAAAATAGCGTGAGGCAGTTCTTC. Protein product: CASSQENSVRQFF.

This clone was picked up one time. The J gene is TRBJ2-2, the V gene TRBV7-2, with 10 bases aligning to TRBD1. CDR1 and CDR2 from the germline V gene are SGHTA and FQGNSA. The length of the CDR3 is 15 residues. Trimming cost V 6 bases and J 3 bases; bases outside gene matches: 4. The DNA of the CDR3 is TGTGCCAGCAGACCCGGGACAGGGGACACCGGGGAGCTGTTTTTT. Amino acids: CASRPGTGDTGELFF.

V usage is TRBV30 and J usage is TRBJ1-1; unclear D gene. This CDR3 region has 13 residues. V was pared by 1 base and J by 3 bases, with 9 bases between. Germline V gives CDR1 GTSNPN, CDR2 SVGIG (reference sequence). The CDR3 loop is CAWSDRMDTEAFF. The CDR3 nucleotides are TGTGCCTGGAGTGACCGAATGGACACTGAAGCTTTCTTT.

The CDR3 coding sequence is TGCGCCAGCAGCCAGGTACTGGGGCTAGCGGGAGGAGAGACCCAGTACTTC. It yields the protein CASSQVLGLAGGETQYF. The rearrangement joins TRBV4-1 to TRBJ2-5; the match to TRBD2 covers 11 bases. V trimming: 3 bases; J trimming: 4 bases; junction bases outside the gene matches: 10. The CDR3 contains 17 residues. Germline CDR1 MGHRA, CDR2 YSYEKL.

The chain has TRBV5-1 and TRBJ2-1, with 10 nucleotides matching TRBD2. In germline, CDR1 is SGHRS, CDR2 YFSETQ. Unmatched junction bases numbered 3, after V lost 0 bases and J lost 6 bases. The CDR3 is 15 residues long. The CDR3 sequence is CASSLDPSGGNEQFF. The CDR3, as DNA: TGCGCCAGCAGCTTGGACCCTAGCGGGGGCAATGAGCAGTTCTTC.

The chain carries TRBV7-3 and TRBJ2-1; 9 nucleotides line up with TRBD1. Losses at the gene ends were 5 bases for V and 6 bases for J; bases not matched to a gene: 5. Looked up from germline, CDR1 is SGHTA and CDR2 is FQGTGA. This CDR3 is built from 14 residues. CDR3 DNA: TGTGCCAGCAGCCGGGGACAGGGCAGCAATGAGCAGTTCTTC. Encoded protein: CASSRGQGSNEQFF.

The CDR3, as DNA: TGTGCCATCAGTGAGGACAGGTCATCAGGGGTTCTGTTTTTT. This codes for CAISEDRSSGVLFF. This rearrangement joins TRBV10-3 to TRBJ1-4, with a possible D match to TRBD1 (6 bases). The CDR3 contains 14 residues. Germline lookup yields CDR1 ENHRY and CDR2 SYGVKD. V shed 2 bases and J shed 14 bases, with 18 bases lying between them.

The chain couples TRBV11-2 to TRBJ2-6, with D unresolved. This CDR3 has 16 amino acids. With 0 bases removed from V and 0 bases from J, the gap between germline ends came to 6 bases. CDR1 SGHAT and CDR2 FQNNGV come from the germline V gene. CDR3 in DNA: TGTGCCAGCAGCTTAGATTTTCGCTCTGGGGCCAACGTCCTGACTTTC. Translating it yields CASSLDFRSGANVLTF. Full variable domain (rest looked up from reference TRBV11-2 and TRBJ2-6): EAGVAQSPRYKIIEKRQSVAFWCNPISGHATLYWYQQILGQGPKLLIQFQNNGVVDDSQLPKDRFSAERLKGVDSTLKIQPAKLEDSAVYLCASSLDFRSGANVLTFGAGSRLTVL.

V and J are TRBV10-3 and TRBJ2-7; D tentatively reads TRBD1 or TRBD2 (5 bases each). The CDR3 spans 15 residues. The V end was cut by 11 bases, the J end by 4 bases, with 24 bases between. Germline lookup yields CDR1 ENHRY and CDR2 SYGVKD. The CDR3 sequence is CAPQPDYAGAYEQYF. The CDR3 region has the DNA TGTGCCCCCCAACCCGACTACGCTGGGGCATACGAGCAGTACTTC.

The chain couples TRBV4-2 to TRBJ2-3; 10 bases are a match to TRBD1. V shed 1 base and J 2 bases; nucleotides not matched to a gene: 6. The CDR3 runs 17 residues. Germline CDR1 LGHNA, CDR2 YNFKEQ. CDR3 loop: CASSQVVGTGVTDTQYF. The CDR3 region has the DNA TGTGCCAGCAGCCAAGTAGTAGGGACAGGGGTCACAGATACGCAGTATTTT.

As DNA, the CDR3 is TGCGCCAGCAGCCAAGGACCGACAGAGACCTACGAGCAGTACTTC. This sequence encodes CASSQGPTETYEQYF. V gene TRBV4-1 combines with J gene TRBJ2-7, with a weak D call TRBD1 (5 bases). Germline loops: CDR1 MGHRA, CDR2 YSYEKL. The CDR3 has 15 amino acids. The germline V and J ends were trimmed by 1 base and 2 bases, with 12 bases remaining between them.

This chain links TRBV5-6 with TRBJ1-4; D possibly corresponds to TRBD1 (6 bases). With 6 bases removed from V and 8 bases from J, the gap between germline ends came to 17 bases. The CDR3 covers 14 residues. CDR1 is SGHDT and CDR2 is YYEEEE in the germline V gene. CDR3 region: CASTLGAGVEKLFF. The CDR3 bases are TGTGCCAGCACCCTGGGGGCAGGGGTAGAAAAACTGTTTTTT. The variable domain in full, completed from reference TRBV5-6 and TRBJ1-4, reads DAGVTQSPTHLIKTRGQQVTLRCSPKSGHDTVSWYQQALGQGPQFIFQYYEEEERQRGNFPDRFSGHQFPNYSSELNVNALLLGDSALYLCASTLGAGVEKLFFGSGTQLSVL.

The V gene is TRBV6-1, the J gene TRBJ1-2; D is possibly TRBD1 (6 bases). V was trimmed by 7 bases and J by 1 base, leaving 16 bases between them. The CDR3 has 15 residues. Germline V CDR1 and CDR2: MNHNS, SASEGT. This CDR3 reads CASIGGQNYNYGYTF. The CDR3 nucleotides read TGTGCCAGCATCGGGGGGCAGAACTATAACTATGGCTACACCTTC.

The V gene is TRBV2, the J gene TRBJ2-5; D is undetermined. V was clipped by 5 bases and J by 5 bases, with 9 bases between them. Germline lookup yields CDR1 SNHLY and CDR2 FYNNEI. The CDR3 is made up of 12 amino acids. The CDR3 is CASSFRSETQYF. DNA of the CDR3: TGTGCCAGCAGTTTTCGCTCGGAGACCCAGTACTTC.

The CDR3 DNA reads as TGTGCCAGCAGCTTAGGATACTATGGCGGGGGTTACAATGAGCAGTTCTTC. Its translation is CASSLGYYGGGYNEQFF. This chain links TRBV13 with TRBJ2-1; 7 bases are shared with TRBD2. The ends lost 0 bases at V and 4 bases at J; junction bases unmatched: 9. This CDR3 region has 17 residues. Germline values: CDR1 PRHDT, CDR2 FYEKMQ (reference sequence). Full variable domain (remainder filled in from reference TRBV13 and TRBJ2-1): AAGVIQSPRHLIKEKRETATLKCYPIPRHDTVYWYQQGPGQDPQFLISFYEKMQSDKGSIPDRFSAQQFSDYHSELNMSSLELGDSALYFCASSLGYYGGGYNEQFFGPGTRLTVL.

This clone was picked up a small number of times. The chain is built from TRBV19 and TRBJ1-6; no clear D. The germline V gene has CDR1 LNHDA and CDR2 SQIVND (reference sequence). Trimming left V 9 bases short and J 10 bases short, with 16 bases between. The length of the CDR3 is 13 residues. CDR3 coding DNA: TGTGCCAGCCAAGAGGGCCCGGGGTCACCCCTCCACTTT. Protein product: CASQEGPGSPLHF.